This T cell receptor beta chain was identified during a study of cytomegalovirus exposure and HLA in healthy donors. Study results and caveats: TCR beta chain V- and J-gene trimming was linked, in a later analysis, to a missense variant in DCLRE1C.

Note on this clone: Its cognate antigen is unknown.

A multiplex PCR was run with 60 Vbeta primers and 13 Jbeta primers. Clones were sequenced by immunoSEQ multiplex PCR, and TCRdb holds only the in-frame ones, with some missing. The repertoire includes about 150,000 clones, around 79% of them detected once, and approximately 6.9% sits in the top ten. This clonotype was obtained from a woman in her thirties or forties in good health and CMV-seropositive. Sequenced sample: PBMCs.

CDR3 loop: CASSETPSTNEKLFF. The CDR3 nucleotides are TGCGCCAGCAGCGAGACACCCTCAACTAATGAAAAACTGTTTTTT. The rearrangement uses TRBV5-1 and TRBJ1-4; D is uncertain. Trimming took off 4 bases at V and 0 bases at J, with 10 bases between the two ends. The CDR3 spans 15 residues. CDR1 and CDR2 (germline): SGHRS, YFSETQ.